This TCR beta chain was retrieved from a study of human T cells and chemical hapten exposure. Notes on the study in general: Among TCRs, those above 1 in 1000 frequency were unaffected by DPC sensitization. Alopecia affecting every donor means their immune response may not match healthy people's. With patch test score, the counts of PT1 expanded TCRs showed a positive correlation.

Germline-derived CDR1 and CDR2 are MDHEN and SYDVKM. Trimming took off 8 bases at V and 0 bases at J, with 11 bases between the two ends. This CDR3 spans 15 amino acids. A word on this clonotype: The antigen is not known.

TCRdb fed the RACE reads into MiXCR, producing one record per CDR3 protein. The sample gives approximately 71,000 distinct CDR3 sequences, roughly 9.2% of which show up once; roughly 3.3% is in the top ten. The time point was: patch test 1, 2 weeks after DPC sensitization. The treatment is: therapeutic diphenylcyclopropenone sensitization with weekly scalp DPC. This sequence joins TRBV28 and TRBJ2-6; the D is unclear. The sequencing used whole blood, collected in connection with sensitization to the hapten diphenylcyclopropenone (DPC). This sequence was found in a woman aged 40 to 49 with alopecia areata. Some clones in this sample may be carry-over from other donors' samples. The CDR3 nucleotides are TGTGCCAGCCGCGTCATATCCTCTGGGGCCAACGTCCTGACTTTC. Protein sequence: CASRVISSGANVLTF.